The rows below give T cell receptor beta chains drawn from one sample of a study of T cell responses to AZD1222 COVID-19 vaccine. Using immunoSEQ multiplex PCR, the repertoire was profiled, and TCRdb retains in-frame clones only, with some absent. Of 200,000 to 250,000 clones listed, roughly 94% are singletons. Source: peripheral blood, taken 28 days after the second dose of the MenACWY control vaccine. Receptors were obtained from an adult who received the MenACWY meningococcal vaccine as a control. The CDR3 runs from the conserved cysteine through the conserved F or W. Fields, in order: CDR3 protein, CDR3 DNA, V gene, clone size, D gene, J gene. The D gene is left open where the match is weak. Clone size appears in some rows only: once, few, many, or a class for an expanded clone.

CDR3aa: CASSFGDRGSETQYF
CDR3nt: TGTGCCAGCAGTTTTGGGGACAGGGGGTCGGAGACCCAGTACTTC
v_gene: TRBV28
abundance: NA
d_gene: TRBD1
j_gene: TRBJ2-5

CDR3aa: CASSESASGNTIYF
CDR3nt: TGTGCCAGCAGTGAGTCTGCCTCTGGAAACACCATATATTTT
v_gene: TRBV6-1
abundance: NA
d_gene: NA
j_gene: TRBJ1-3

CDR3aa: CASSDSASRGRAFF
CDR3nt: TGTGCCAGCAGTGACTCCGCGAGCAGGGGCAGAGCTTTCTTT
v_gene: TRBV6-4
abundance: NA
d_gene: NA
j_gene: TRBJ1-1

CDR3aa: CARSPRRYEQYF
CDR3nt: TGTGCCAGAAGCCCTAGGCGCTACGAGCAGTACTTC
v_gene: TRBV5-3
abundance: NA
d_gene: NA
j_gene: TRBJ2-7

CDR3aa: CATGGEALGYAVEDTQYF
CDR3nt: TGTGCCACGGGGGGGGAGGCCCTAGGGTATGCGGTAGAAGATACGCAGTATTTT
v_gene: TRBV24-1
abundance: NA
d_gene: TRBD2
j_gene: TRBJ2-3

CDR3aa: CSVAGRAYNEQFF
CDR3nt: TGCAGCGTTGCCGGGAGAGCCTACAATGAGCAGTTCTTC
v_gene: TRBV29-1
abundance: NA
d_gene: NA
j_gene: TRBJ2-1

CDR3aa: CASSSGQNTEAFF
CDR3nt: TGTGCCAGCAGCTCGGGACAGAACACTGAAGCTTTCTTT
v_gene: TRBV9
abundance: NA
d_gene: NA
j_gene: TRBJ1-1

CDR3aa: CASSGGQGWNTEAFF
CDR3nt: TGTGCCAGCAGCGGGGGACAGGGGTGGAACACTGAAGCTTTCTTT
v_gene: TRBV7-3
abundance: NA
d_gene: TRBD1
j_gene: TRBJ1-1

CDR3aa: CASSQLSSGSRDEQFF
CDR3nt: TGTGCCAGCTCACAACTCTCTAGCGGGAGCAGGGATGAGCAGTTCTTC
v_gene: TRBV18
abundance: NA
d_gene: TRBD2
j_gene: TRBJ2-1

CDR3aa: CASRLQGRETQYF
CDR3nt: TGTGCCAGCAGACTCCAGGGACGGGAGACCCAGTACTTC
v_gene: TRBV27
abundance: NA
d_gene: NA
j_gene: TRBJ2-5

CDR3aa: CASREDSATYEQYF
CDR3nt: TGTGCCAGCAGGGAGGACAGCGCAACCTACGAGCAGTACTTC
v_gene: TRBV2
abundance: NA
d_gene: NA
j_gene: TRBJ2-7

CDR3aa: CASSQVLRGGNTDTQYF
CDR3nt: TGTGCCAGCAGCCAAGTCCTGCGGGGGGGAAACACAGATACGCAGTATTTT
v_gene: TRBV3-1/TRBV3-2
abundance: NA
d_gene: TRBD2
j_gene: TRBJ2-3

CDR3aa: CAWSLRLRGYTF
CDR3nt: TGTGCCTGGTCCTTGAGGTTGCGTGGCTACACCTTC
v_gene: TRBV30
abundance: NA
d_gene: NA
j_gene: TRBJ1-2

CDR3aa: CASSGTGREKLFF
CDR3nt: TGTGCCAGCAGCGGGACAGGTCGAGAAAAACTGTTTTTT
v_gene: TRBV5-4
abundance: NA
d_gene: TRBD1
j_gene: TRBJ1-4

CDR3aa: CASSRSNQPQHF
CDR3nt: TGTGCCAGCAGTAGGAGCAATCAGCCCCAGCATTTT
v_gene: TRBV28
abundance: NA
d_gene: NA
j_gene: TRBJ1-5

CDR3aa: CASSLLLSGAEQYF
CDR3nt: TGTGCCAGCAGTTTATTATTATCTGGGGCCGAGCAGTACTTC
v_gene: TRBV27
abundance: once
d_gene: NA
j_gene: TRBJ2-7

CDR3aa: CATPQQGAYGYTF
CDR3nt: TGTGCCACCCCCCAGCAGGGGGCCTATGGCTACACCTTC
v_gene: TRBV28
abundance: NA
d_gene: TRBD1
j_gene: TRBJ1-2

CDR3aa: CASSIPAGAGNTIYF
CDR3nt: TGTGCCAGTAGTATACCGGCAGGGGCTGGAAACACCATATATTTT
v_gene: TRBV19
abundance: NA
d_gene: NA
j_gene: TRBJ1-3

CDR3aa: CASRPGTISNQPQHF
CDR3nt: TGTGCCAGTAGACCCGGGACAATTAGCAATCAGCCCCAGCATTTT
v_gene: TRBV19
abundance: NA
d_gene: NA
j_gene: TRBJ1-5

CDR3aa: CASSQDSAGVSGYTF
CDR3nt: TGCGCCAGCAGCCAAGATTCCGCAGGGGTGAGTGGCTACACCTTC
v_gene: TRBV4-3
abundance: NA
d_gene: NA
j_gene: TRBJ1-2

CDR3aa: CSVEGQGHSYEQYF
CDR3nt: TGCAGCGTTGAGGGTCAGGGCCACTCCTACGAGCAGTACTTC
v_gene: TRBV29-1
abundance: NA
d_gene: NA
j_gene: TRBJ2-7

CDR3aa: CASSQDRASGKNEQFF
CDR3nt: TGCGCCAGCAGCCAAGATCGGGCTAGCGGTAAAAATGAGCAGTTCTTC
v_gene: TRBV4-3
abundance: NA
d_gene: TRBD2
j_gene: TRBJ2-1

CDR3aa: CASSPQSTDTQYF
CDR3nt: TGTGCCAGCAGCCCCCAGTCCACAGATACGCAGTATTTT
v_gene: TRBV4-2
abundance: NA
d_gene: NA
j_gene: TRBJ2-3

CDR3aa: CASSPPGEQYF
CDR3nt: TGTGCCAGCAGCCCCCCAGGCGAGCAGTACTTC
v_gene: TRBV28
abundance: NA
d_gene: NA
j_gene: TRBJ2-7

CDR3aa: CASSQDRGQGNQPQHF
CDR3nt: TGTGCCAGCAGCCAAGATAGAGGACAGGGGAATCAGCCCCAGCATTTT
v_gene: TRBV4-2
abundance: NA
d_gene: TRBD1
j_gene: TRBJ1-5

CDR3aa: CASSLSTGRYTEAFF
CDR3nt: TGTGCCAGCAGTTTATCCACAGGCCGATACACTGAAGCTTTCTTT
v_gene: TRBV28
abundance: NA
d_gene: NA
j_gene: TRBJ1-1

CDR3aa: CASSLRQGDNTGELFF
CDR3nt: TGTGCCAGCAGTTTAAGGCAGGGGGATAACACCGGGGAGCTGTTTTTT
v_gene: TRBV28
abundance: NA
d_gene: TRBD1
j_gene: TRBJ2-2

CDR3aa: CASTSTGNTIYF
CDR3nt: TGTGCCAGCACGAGCACTGGAAACACCATATATTTT
v_gene: TRBV28
abundance: once
d_gene: NA
j_gene: TRBJ1-3

CDR3aa: CASSKSGRASYEQYF
CDR3nt: TGTGCCAGCAGCAAAAGCGGGAGGGCCTCCTACGAGCAGTACTTC
v_gene: TRBV7-9
abundance: NA
d_gene: TRBD2
j_gene: TRBJ2-7

CDR3aa: CASSLGLGQGINEQFF
CDR3nt: TGTGCCAGCAGCTTAGGTTTAGGGCAGGGAATCAATGAGCAGTTCTTC
v_gene: TRBV7-2
abundance: NA
d_gene: NA
j_gene: TRBJ2-1

CDR3aa: CASSPPSDNSYEQYF
CDR3nt: TGTGCCAGCTCACCACCCTCCGACAACTCCTACGAGCAGTACTTC
v_gene: TRBV18
abundance: NA
d_gene: NA
j_gene: TRBJ2-7

CDR3aa: CASSDRGRQYRSYEQYF
CDR3nt: TGTGCCAGCAGTGATAGGGGCAGACAGTACAGATCCTACGAGCAGTACTTC
v_gene: TRBV6-1
abundance: once
d_gene: NA
j_gene: TRBJ2-7

CDR3aa: CASSETESSYEQYF
CDR3nt: TGTGCCAGCAGCGAGACGGAGAGCTCCTACGAGCAGTACTTC
v_gene: TRBV6-2/TRBV6-3
abundance: NA
d_gene: NA
j_gene: TRBJ2-7

CDR3aa: CASSQGDLRTGELFF
CDR3nt: TGCGCCAGCAGCCAGGGGGACTTGAGGACCGGGGAGCTGTTTTTT
v_gene: TRBV4-1
abundance: NA
d_gene: NA
j_gene: TRBJ2-2

CDR3aa: CASSLAGGNQPQHF
CDR3nt: TGTGCCAGCAGCCTCGCAGGGGGCAATCAGCCCCAGCATTTT
v_gene: TRBV28
abundance: NA
d_gene: NA
j_gene: TRBJ1-5

CDR3aa: CASTTLLGRANVLTF
CDR3nt: TGTGCCAGCACCACTTTATTGGGGCGGGCCAACGTCCTGACTTTC
v_gene: TRBV28
abundance: once
d_gene: NA
j_gene: TRBJ2-6

CDR3aa: CAGRGDTGRGYTF
CDR3nt: TGTGCCGGCAGGGGGGATACAGGGAGGGGCTACACCTTC
v_gene: TRBV27
abundance: NA
d_gene: TRBD1
j_gene: TRBJ1-2

CDR3aa: CASSLPGRKNTEAFF
CDR3nt: TGTGCCAGCAGCTTACCGGGGCGGAAGAACACTGAAGCTTTCTTT
v_gene: TRBV7-6
abundance: NA
d_gene: NA
j_gene: TRBJ1-1

CDR3aa: CASKDRDDWGGYTF
CDR3nt: TGTGCCAGCAAGGACAGGGATGACTGGGGTGGCTACACCTTC
v_gene: TRBV27
abundance: NA
d_gene: TRBD1
j_gene: TRBJ1-2

CDR3aa: CASSIRAGRDEQYF
CDR3nt: TGTGCCAGCAGCATCAGGGCAGGGAGGGACGAGCAGTACTTC
v_gene: TRBV7-2
abundance: NA
d_gene: TRBD2
j_gene: TRBJ2-7

CDR3aa: CAWQDVQFGNTIYF
CDR3nt: TGTGCCTGGCAGGACGTACAATTTGGAAACACCATATATTTT
v_gene: TRBV30
abundance: NA
d_gene: NA
j_gene: TRBJ1-3

CDR3aa: CASSLRAGDSAGELFF
CDR3nt: TGTGCCAGCAGTCTCCGAGCGGGAGATTCCGCCGGGGAGCTGTTTTTT
v_gene: TRBV6-2/TRBV6-3
abundance: NA
d_gene: TRBD2
j_gene: TRBJ2-2

CDR3aa: CASSQAGAGSYNSPLHF
CDR3nt: TGCGCCAGCAGCCAAGCGGGGGCAGGGTCCTATAATTCACCCCTCCACTTT
v_gene: TRBV4-1
abundance: NA
d_gene: NA
j_gene: TRBJ1-6

CDR3aa: CASSPSASSSYNEQFF
CDR3nt: TGTGCCAGCAGCCCTAGCGCTTCTAGCTCCTACAATGAGCAGTTCTTC
v_gene: TRBV5-6
abundance: NA
d_gene: NA
j_gene: TRBJ2-1

CDR3aa: CASSLSAGSGGYEQYF
CDR3nt: TGTGCCAGCAGCTTATCTGCGGGTAGCGGGGGCTACGAGCAGTACTTC
v_gene: TRBV7-2
abundance: NA
d_gene: TRBD2
j_gene: TRBJ2-7

CDR3aa: CASKGSATDTQYF
CDR3nt: TGTGCCAGTAAGGGGTCGGCCACAGATACGCAGTATTTT
v_gene: TRBV19
abundance: NA
d_gene: NA
j_gene: TRBJ2-3

CDR3aa: CASSGERGTEAFF
CDR3nt: TGTGCCAGCAGCGGAGAGAGGGGGACTGAAGCTTTCTTT
v_gene: TRBV2
abundance: NA
d_gene: NA
j_gene: TRBJ1-1

CDR3aa: CASSQDNRVDEQYF
CDR3nt: TGTGCCAGCAGCCAAGACAACAGGGTCGACGAGCAGTACTTC
v_gene: TRBV14
abundance: NA
d_gene: NA
j_gene: TRBJ2-7

CDR3aa: CASSLGGGSSGNTIYF
CDR3nt: TGTGCCAGCAGCTTGGGCGGGGGGAGCTCTGGAAACACCATATATTTT
v_gene: TRBV5-5
abundance: NA
d_gene: NA
j_gene: TRBJ1-3

CDR3aa: CASSVGVFTRDEQFF
CDR3nt: TGTGCCAGCAGCGTTGGGGTTTTTACCCGGGATGAGCAGTTCTTC
v_gene: TRBV9
abundance: NA
d_gene: NA
j_gene: TRBJ2-1

CDR3aa: CASSPGQGLNGYTF
CDR3nt: TGTGCCAGCAGTCCCGGACAGGGACTCAATGGCTACACCTTC
v_gene: TRBV27
abundance: NA
d_gene: TRBD1
j_gene: TRBJ1-2

CDR3aa: CASSLGGGNEQYF
CDR3nt: TGTGCCAGCAGCTTAGGAGGGGGGAACGAGCAGTACTTC
v_gene: TRBV11-3
abundance: NA
d_gene: NA
j_gene: TRBJ2-7

CDR3aa: CASSSPGSGYQETQYF
CDR3nt: TGTGCCAGCAGTTCCCCGGGTAGCGGGTATCAAGAGACCCAGTACTTC
v_gene: TRBV28
abundance: NA
d_gene: TRBD2
j_gene: TRBJ2-5

CDR3aa: CSVEGRFLGEQYF
CDR3nt: TGCAGCGTTGAAGGCAGGTTCTTGGGCGAGCAGTACTTC
v_gene: TRBV29-1
abundance: NA
d_gene: NA
j_gene: TRBJ2-7